This TCR beta chain is from a study of T cells in Graves' hyperthyroidism and ophthalmopathy. Study-level results: Ophthalmopathy, as predicted by the model, came a median 6.5 months after the prediction.

The table lists this clonotype with many counts. The antigen is not known. Using RNA transcripts as the source, TCR beta CDR3 regions were amplified. An initial round of RT-PCR targeting the TCR CDR3 relied on the HTBI primer set. From the multiplex PCR reads, TCRdb called clonotypes with MiXCR, one entry per CDR3 protein. The sample gives some 420,000 distinct CDR3 sequences, about an eighth of which show up once; approximately 5.3% is in the top ten. The PBMCs had their origin in approximately 10 ml of fresh peripheral blood. What was sequenced was blood. The TCR was taken from a young woman with Graves' hyperthyroidism.

CDR3 loop: CASSFGSTRNYEQYF. CDR3 nucleotide sequence: TGTGCCAGCAGTTTTGGGTCAACCCGTAACTACGAGCAGTACTTC. The genes are TRBV12-3 or TRBV12-4 and TRBJ2-7; no clear D. This CDR3 has 15 amino acids. With 3 bases removed from V and 3 bases from J, the gap between germline ends came to 15 bases.